These T cell receptor beta chains were read from a single sample in a study of OX40 agonist ivuxolimab in advanced cancers. Assay used: immunoSEQ multiplex PCR; TCRdb lists only in-frame clones, some missing. The table shows just over 20,000 clones, with around 82% occurring only once. Sequences were derived from CD4+ or CD8+ T cells sorted from blood, sampled in a trial of the OX40 agonist ivuxolimab. The receptors derive from an adult with an advanced solid tumor such as melanoma, head and neck, liver or kidney cancer. The CDR3 runs from the conserved cysteine through the conserved F or W. A D gene is named only where the DNA matches it firmly. For some rows the clone size is stated as once, few or many, or as a class when expanded; others skip it.

V	size	D	J	DNA	CDR3
TRBV5-1	-	-	TRBJ2-2	TGCGCCAGCACCCCAGGAACAGCTTACACCGGGGAGCTGTTTTTT	CASTPGTAYTGELFF
TRBV7-9	-	TRBD1	TRBJ1-3	TGTGCCAGCAGCACGGACAGGGGGCGTGGAAACACCATATATTTT	CASSTDRGRGNTIYF
TRBV13	once	-	TRBJ2-3	TGTGCCAGCAGCTTGCAGACTTATACGCAGTATTTT	CASSLQTYTQYF
TRBV11-2	-	-	TRBJ2-7	TGTGCCAGCAGCCTTGGCACCGAGAGGTTTACCTACGAGCAGTACTTC	CASSLGTERFTYEQYF
TRBV30	-	-	TRBJ1-2	TGTGCCTGTCACAGGCTTTCTAACTATGGCTACACCTTC	CACHRLSNYGYTF
TRBV5-1	-	TRBD1	TRBJ1-1	TGCGCCAGCAGCTTGGGACAGGGTTACACTGAAGCTTTCTTT	CASSLGQGYTEAFF
TRBV4-1	-	-	TRBJ2-2	TGCGCCAGCAGCCAAGGTCTTTTTGGGTTTCTATCGAACACCGGGGAGCTGTTTTTT	CASSQGLFGFLSNTGELFF
TRBV7-3	few	-	TRBJ1-1	TGTGCCAGCAGCGATAACAGGGAAACTGAAGCTTTCTTT	CASSDNRETEAFF
TRBV5-1	-	-	TRBJ1-1	TGCGCCAGCAGCTTCGGGGGCGGACTGAACACTGAAGCTTTCTTT	CASSFGGGLNTEAFF
TRBV5-1	-	TRBD2	TRBJ2-5	TGCGCCAGCAGCCGAGGGACTAGCGGGGGTTACCAAGAGACCCAGTACTTC	CASSRGTSGGYQETQYF
TRBV30	-	-	TRBJ2-1	TGTGCCTCGCACGCAGGGGGGATATACAATGAGCAGTTCTTC	CASHAGGIYNEQFF
TRBV28	-	-	TRBJ2-1	TGTGCCAGCAGTCCGACGGGACTGGCGGGGACGGGTGAGCAGTTCTTC	CASSPTGLAGTGEQFF
TRBV18	few	TRBD2	TRBJ2-3	TGTGCCAGCTCACAGGCGGGGGTCCGCACAGATACGCAGTATTTT	CASSQAGVRTDTQYF
TRBV5-4	-	TRBD1	TRBJ2-7	TGTGCCAGCAGCTTGCAGGGGGTCGTCCACGAGCAGTACTTC	CASSLQGVVHEQYF
TRBV25-1	once	TRBD2	TRBJ2-5	TGTGCCAGCAGTGAACGGGGGGGCGGGGAGACCCAGTACTTC	CASSERGGGETQYF
TRBV30	-	TRBD2	TRBJ2-3	TGTGCCTGGAGTGTAGAATTCGTACTAGCGGGGGGGGATTGGACAGATACGCAGTATTTT	CAWSVEFVLAGGDWTDTQYF
TRBV4-3	-	TRBD1	TRBJ2-7	TGCGCCAGCAGCCAAGATTGGACAGGGGCGAGGGAGCAGTACTTC	CASSQDWTGAREQYF
TRBV30	-	-	TRBJ2-7	TGTGCCTGGAGGGCGGCAGGATTCTACTACGAGCAGTACTTC	CAWRAAGFYYEQYF
TRBV4-3	-	TRBD1	TRBJ1-1	TGCGCCAGCAGCCTTACAAAGGGACAGGGGAACACTGAAGCTTTCTTT	CASSLTKGQGNTEAFF
TRBV4-3	-	TRBD1	TRBJ1-6	TGCGCCAGCAGCCTCCATAGGGACAGTAATTCACCCCTCCACTTT	CASSLHRDSNSPLHF
TRBV19	-	TRBD1	TRBJ1-4	TGTGCCAGTAGTCTTGGACAGGGAACTAATGAAAAACTGTTTTTT	CASSLGQGTNEKLFF
TRBV14	-	-	TRBJ1-6	TGTGCCAGCAGCCAAGGGGATTTAAATTCACCCCTCCACTTT	CASSQGDLNSPLHF
TRBV15	-	-	TRBJ2-7	TGTGCCACCAGCAAGTCCCGGGGAACGTACGAGCAGTACTTC	CATSKSRGTYEQYF
TRBV14	-	-	TRBJ2-5	TGTGCCAGCAGCATAGAGGGCCTCCGTACCCAGTACTTC	CASSIEGLRTQYF
TRBV10-3	-	-	TRBJ2-5	TGTGCCATCAGCTCAGGGGAAGAGACCCAGTACTTC	CAISSGEETQYF
TRBV2	-	-	TRBJ2-3	TGTGCCAGCAGTGAAAACCCCGCCAGCACAGATACGCAGTATTTT	CASSENPASTDTQYF